Each of the 21 T cell receptor beta chains below was sequenced from the same sample in a study of blood T cell repertoires in COVID-19. This table comes from immunoSEQ multiplex PCR, and its TCRdb copy is limited to in-frame clones, with some not included. The sample has 74,000 or so clones; about 90% are singletons. The sequenced material came from peripheral blood. The receptors here all came from a human donor in a cohort sampled during active COVID-19.

The chain employs TRBV27 and TRBJ2-1; TRBD1 might be the D (6 bases). This CDR3 spans 14 amino acids. Between the trimmed V and J ends, which lost 5 bases and 4 bases, there was a span of 12 bases. CDR1 and CDR2 from the germline V gene are MNHEY and SMNVEV (reference sequence). The CDR3 reads CASSLPDRYNEQFF. The CDR3 bases are TGTGCCAGCAGTCTCCCGGACAGATACAATGAGCAGTTCTTC.

The rearrangement uses TRBV7-2 and TRBJ1-5, with a possible D match to TRBD1 (6 bases). The CDR3 loop spans 14 amino acids. V gave up 1 base and J gave up 6 bases, with 10 bases separating them. Germline CDR1 and CDR2: SGHTA and FQGNSA. CDR3 sequence reads: CASSLGSGAQPQHF. The CDR3, as DNA: TGTGCCAGCAGCTTAGGGTCAGGGGCTCAGCCCCAGCATTTT.

This clone was recorded only once. J is TRBJ2-2 and V is TRBV4-1, with D possibly TRBD1 on 6 matching bases. Germline CDR1 reads MGHRA; CDR2 reads YSYEKL. Trimming took off 1 base at V and 5 bases at J, with 8 bases between the two ends. This CDR3 spans 14 amino acids. This CDR3 reads CASSQATGTGELFF. DNA of the CDR3: TGCGCCAGCAGCCAAGCTACAGGGACCGGGGAGCTGTTTTTT.

This sequence joins TRBV29-1 and TRBJ1-5; D perhaps matches TRBD1 (5 bases). The CDR3 loop spans 16 amino acids. V was shortened by 4 bases and J by 3 bases, with 19 bases between the two germline ends. Germline CDR1 SQVTM, CDR2 ANQGSEA. CDR3 sequence (DNA): TGCAGCGTTGTAACGCATGGAGGGGCACACAATCAGCCCCAGCATTTT. Translation: CSVVTHGGAHNQPQHF.

This clone was observed once. V is TRBV4-1 and J is TRBJ2-7; 8 nucleotides line up with TRBD2. The J segment lost 2 bases and the V segment lost 6 bases, leaving 9 bases of the junction unmatched. The CDR3 sequence is 15 residues long. CDR1 MGHRA and CDR2 YSYEKL come from the germline V gene. The DNA for the CDR3 is TGCGCCAGCAGAATGACCTGGCGGGGGGCCTACGAGCAGTACTTC. Residues: CASRMTWRGAYEQYF.

This chain links TRBV5-4 with TRBJ2-7, with a weak D call TRBD1 (5 bases). Germline assignment: CDR1 SGHNT and CDR2 YYREEE (reference sequence). There are 16 residues in the CDR3. The V end lost 0 bases, the J end lost 4 bases, and 17 bases lay between the germline ends. The CDR3: CASSLAGSGLKYEQYF. CDR3 coding DNA: TGTGCCAGCAGCTTGGCCGGGTCAGGGTTGAAGTACGAGCAGTACTTC.

V usage is TRBV30 and J usage is TRBJ1-2; D call uncertain. Germline CDR1 and CDR2: GTSNPN and SVGIG (reference sequence). The V gene lost 4 bases and the J gene lost 6 bases, with 15 bases spanning the gap. The CDR3 length is 13 residues. CDR3 residues: CAWTYRPGNGYTF. CDR3 coding DNA: TGTGCCTGGACCTATAGGCCGGGAAATGGCTACACCTTC.

The CDR3 nucleotides are TGTGCCAGCTCACCCGTAGACAGAACCGCCACCGGGGAGCTGTTTTTT. The encoded protein is CASSPVDRTATGELFF. This rearrangement joins TRBV18 to TRBJ2-2, with D tentatively TRBD1 (5 bases). CDR1 KGHSH and CDR2 LQKENI come from the germline V gene. Trimming cost V 3 bases and J 4 bases, with 15 bases left between them. The CDR3 covers 16 residues.

DNA for the CDR3: TGTGCCACCCGGGACAGTAAGGACTCACCCCTCCACTTT. Its protein product is CATRDSKDSPLHF. The chain is built from TRBV6-5 and TRBJ1-6; TRBD1 matches at 7 bases. Germline CDR1 and CDR2: MNHEY and SVGAGI. V lost 10 bases, J lost 10 bases, and 10 bases stayed unmatched. The CDR3 has 13 amino acids.

The gene calls are TRBV5-1 and TRBJ2-5, with 10 bases that match TRBD2. The CDR3 consists of 15 residues. V was pared by 2 bases and J by 3 bases, with 4 bases of the junction left unmatched. The germline gives CDR1 SGHRS, CDR2 YFSETQ. CDR3 region: CASSFGTSVEETQYF. The CDR3 DNA reads as TGCGCCAGCAGCTTCGGGACTAGCGTTGAAGAGACCCAGTACTTC.

This rearrangement joins TRBV10-3 to TRBJ1-6; possibly TRBD1 for D (5 bases). Germline V gene sequence: CDR1 ENHRY, CDR2 SYGVKD. The V end lost 2 bases, the J end lost 13 bases, and 12 bases lay between the germline ends. There are 13 residues in the CDR3. CDR3 loop: CAISENSGDPLHF. In nucleotides, the CDR3 is TGTGCCATCAGTGAGAACTCGGGGGATCCCCTCCACTTT.

This clone was counted a few times. V is TRBV7-6 and J is TRBJ1-4; possible D gene TRBD1, 5 bases. Germline-derived CDR1 and CDR2 are SGHVS and FNYEAQ. Trimming removed 5 bases at V and 4 bases at J, with 14 bases between. The CDR3 has 15 amino acids. CDR3 amino acids: CASSTDQGHNEKLFF. The CDR3 coding sequence is TGTGCCAGCAGCACCGACCAGGGCCATAATGAAAAACTGTTTTTT.

CDR3: CATSREQGGAYGYTF. In nucleotides, the CDR3 is TGTGCCACCAGCAGAGAGCAGGGAGGCGCTTATGGCTACACCTTC. V gene TRBV15 combines with J gene TRBJ1-2; D perhaps matches TRBD1 (5 bases). Trimming took 0 bases from V and 5 from J, leaving 13 bases between them. CDR3 length: 15 residues. Germline CDR1 LNHNV, CDR2 YYDKDF (reference sequence). Variable domain in full (rest from reference TRBV15 and TRBJ1-2): DAMVIQNPRYQVTQFGKPVTLSCSQTLNHNVMYWYQQKSSQAPKLLFHYYDKDFNNEADTPDNFQSRRPNTSFCFLDIRSPGLGDTAMYLCATSREQGGAYGYTFGSGTRLTVV.

This rearrangement joins TRBV4-1 to TRBJ1-2; the D gene is possibly TRBD1 (6 bases). Trimming removed 4 bases at V and 8 bases at J, with 20 bases between. The CDR3 has 15 amino acids. The germline V gene has CDR1 MGHRA and CDR2 YSYEKL. The CDR3 coding sequence is TGCGCCAGCAGCCTAACCTGGGGGGGCCTAATCGGCTACACCTTC. Translation: CASSLTWGGLIGYTF.

The rearrangement joins TRBV2 to TRBJ2-7, with a tentative D call TRBD1 (6 bases). Germline CDR1 is SNHLY and CDR2 is FYNNEI. The length of the CDR3 is 12 residues. Trimming left V 10 bases short and J 0 bases short, with 10 bases between. As DNA, the CDR3 is TGTGCCACACAGGGCGCCTCCTACGAGCAGTACTTC. Translated: CATQGASYEQYF.

This clone is a singleton in its sample. The chain uses TRBV29-1 and TRBJ1-1; possible D gene TRBD1, 5 bases. The ends were cut back, 6 bases at V and 0 bases at J, with 11 bases in the middle. The germline CDR1 and CDR2 sequences are SQVTM and ANQGSEA. The CDR3 totals 13 residues. This chain's CDR3 is CSVMGGLNTEAFF. The CDR3 bases are TGCAGCGTGATGGGGGGACTGAACACTGAAGCTTTCTTT.

This clone appeared a few times. The CDR3, as DNA: TGTGCCATCGGGGACAGTAATTCACCCCTCCACTTT. Translating it yields CAIGDSNSPLHF. The rearrangement joins TRBV10-3 to TRBJ1-6; 7 positions agree with TRBD1. Germline CDR1 reads ENHRY; CDR2 reads SYGVKD. This CDR3 region has 12 residues. Germline trimming cut 8 bases from V and 6 bases from J; bases unmatched to any gene: 1.

This clone appeared a single time. The chain is built from TRBV10-1 and TRBJ1-3; D unclear. The length of the CDR3 is 14 residues. Germline CDR1 WNHNN, CDR2 SYGVQD (reference sequence). V lost 5 bases to trimming and J lost 3 bases, with 11 bases between them. For the CDR3, the DNA is TGCGCCAGCAGTCCTTTCCGCGATGGAAACACCATATATTTT. Translation: CASSPFRDGNTIYF.

In its sample, this clone was seen once. This chain uses TRBV4-2 with TRBJ1-1; weak D call: TRBD1 (6 bases). V was clipped by 6 bases and J by 4 bases, with 15 bases between them. Germline-derived CDR1 and CDR2 are LGHNA and YNFKEQ. The CDR3 is made up of 14 amino acids. The CDR3 loop is CASSTGGQGTEAFF. In DNA, the CDR3 is TGTGCCAGCAGTACGGGGGGGCAAGGCACTGAAGCTTTCTTT.

The chain couples TRBV7-8 to TRBJ1-1, with D perhaps TRBD1 (5 bases). Trimming took 11 bases from V and 1 from J, leaving 14 bases between them. The CDR3 totals 13 residues. In germline, CDR1 is SGHVS, CDR2 FQNEAQ. The CDR3 sequence is CAGRRGGNTEAFF. The CDR3 DNA is TGTGCCGGCCGGAGGGGCGGGAACACTGAAGCTTTCTTT.

Only one count was recorded for this clone. The chain links TRBV5-1 to TRBJ1-2; perhaps TRBD1 as D (6 bases). This CDR3 is built from 13 residues. CDR1 SGHRS and CDR2 YFSETQ come from the germline V gene. V was pared by 4 bases and J by 6 bases, with 13 bases between. CDR3 region: CASSRDRSDGYTF. For the CDR3, the DNA is TGCGCCAGCAGCCGCGACAGGTCCGATGGCTACACCTTC.